Sequencing of this T cell receptor delta chain was carried out in a study of γδ T cells in repeated Plasmodium falciparum infection. The CDR3 contains 22 residues. Germline CDR1 is GEAIGNYY and CDR2 is EKD. Trimming left V 4 bases short and J 1 base short, with 36 bases between. General study findings and limits: Donors in Mali lived in a small rural village, largely one ethnic group.

On this clone: The antigen is undetermined. A read error likely explains why the TCRdb protein, taken from a much larger clone, differs from this DNA's translation at residue 16; the protein shown is translated from the DNA.

TCRdb reanalysed the multiplex PCR reads with CATT. The sample lists 90,000 or so delta-chain clones; roughly 0.98% were seen once. Gammadelta T cells were flow-sorted from PBMC into Vgamma9/Vdelta2+ and Vdelta2-negative populations for bulk analysis. The chain is built from TRDV2 and TRDJ1; TRDD3 is a possible D gene (6 bases). Germline matching of the DNA provided the J gene here, since TCRdb leaves it blank. The sequencing input was gamma-delta T cells from blood. The TCR was taken from a pool of human donors (malaria-infected and uninfected, not separated). The CDR3 loop is CACEQILGAYWGRGACTDKLIF. The CDR3 DNA sequence: TGTGCCTGTGAACAGATACTGGGAGCATATTGGGGCAGAGGGGCTTGCACCGATAAACTCATCTTT.